A single sample gave rise to the 28 T cell receptor beta chains below, sequenced in a study of T cells in women clearing cervical HPV infection. The assay was immunoSEQ multiplex PCR, and TCRdb's table has in-frame clones only and misses some. The sample spans about 31,000 clones; the ten largest clones claim about 3.4%. The sequenced material came from blood buffy coat. Every receptor here comes from a woman between 18 and 75 years old with a cervical HPV16 infection that either progressed to CIN3+ or cleared (not recorded which).

Details on this clone: The CDR3 end is not reached by the read, which stops 3 residues before it; the germline J gene fills it in. The V call is TRBV5-1, the J call TRBJ2-5, with 12 bases matching TRBD2. Per germline, CDR1 SGHRS and CDR2 YFSETQ. The CDR3 runs 14 residues. Partial CDR3 DNA: TGCGCCAGCAGACCGACTAGCGGGGGTGATACC. Translating it yields CASRPTSGGDT. The full CDR3 protein reads CASRPTSGGDTQYF.

Points on this clone: The read comes to an end 3 residues before the CDR3 does, leaving the germline J gene to fill in the end. The J gene is TRBJ2-3, the V gene TRBV20-1; D uncertain. V was cut by 5 bases and J by 2 bases, with 8 bases left in between. CDR3 length equals 12 residues. The germline gives CDR1 DFQATT, CDR2 SNEGSKA (reference sequence). CDR3 residues: CSARVYTDTQYF. CDR3 DNA, as far as it was read: TGCAGTGCTCGGGTCTACACAGATACG.

The CDR3 spells CSARAPGQGYQPQHF. Partial CDR3 DNA: TGCAGTGCTAGAGCCCCAGGACAGGGGTATCAGCCC. V and J are TRBV20-1 and TRBJ1-5; 9 nucleotides agree with TRBD1. Read sequence stops 3 residues before the CDR3 end, and the germline J gene provides the missing end. The length of the CDR3 is 15 residues. Trimming cost V 1 base and J 5 bases; bases outside gene matches: 6. CDR1 and CDR2 (germline): DFQATT, SNEGSKA (reference sequence).

In regard to this clone: Read coverage stops 3 residues before the CDR3 terminus; the germline J gene supplies the remainder. This sequence joins TRBV27 and TRBJ2-7; TRBD1 matches at 8 bases. The V gene's germline CDR1 is MNHEY and CDR2 SMNVEV (reference sequence). This CDR3 spans 15 amino acids. The trim removed 0 bases at V and 4 bases at J, leaving 5 bases unmatched. Partial CDR3 DNA: TGTGCCAGCAGTTTATCATTGCAGGGGGCGTACGAG. It encodes CASSLSLQGAYE. The CDR3 reads in full as CASSLSLQGAYEQYF.

On this clone: Read data end 3 residues before the CDR3 end; the end is taken from the germline J gene. The J gene is TRBJ1-1, the V gene TRBV6-2 or TRBV6-3, with D perhaps matching TRBD1 (5 bases). V lost 5 bases, J lost 5 bases, and 12 bases lay in between. This CDR3 is 13 amino acids long. CDR1 MNHEY and CDR2 SVGEGT come from the germline V gene. The CDR3 DNA, read in part, is TGTGCCAGCAGTCATCTACGGGGGACTGAA. Protein product: CASSHLRGTE. The complete CDR3 protein is CASSHLRGTEAFF.

Of note for this clone: The observed sequence ends 3 residues before the CDR3 terminus, with the missing tail filled in from the germline J gene. This rearrangement joins TRBV30 to TRBJ1-2, with 7 positions matching TRBD1. Trimming at V came to 5 bases and at J to 4 bases, leaving 7 bases not matched to a gene. Germline values: CDR1 GTSNPN, CDR2 SVGIG (reference sequence). The CDR3 has 13 residues. The CDR3 is CAWVDRRFYGYTF. CDR3 DNA, as far as it was read: TGTGCCTGGGTGGACAGGCGATTCTATGGC.

On this clone: From the germline J gene comes the end of the CDR3, since the read stops 3 residues before it. The gene calls are TRBV5-5 and TRBJ1-5; D not certain. The CDR3 sequence is 15 residues long. Germline V lookup: CDR1 SGHKS, CDR2 YYEKEE (reference sequence). V lost 0 bases and J lost 0, with 7 bases in between. The DNA read from the CDR3 is TGTGCCAGCAGCTTGGGGTCACATAGCAATCAGCCC. This gives the protein CASSLGSHSNQP. The full-length CDR3 reads as CASSLGSHSNQPQHF.

On this clone: Additional DNA sequences in this sample encode the identical CDR3. The sequenced part of the CDR3 DNA is TGTGCCAGCGGTCCTGACAGGGTAGGAGGC. Protein sequence: CASGPDRVGG. The complete CDR3 protein is CASGPDRVGGYTF. The V call is TRBV2, the J call TRBJ1-2, with 7 bases that match TRBD1. Read sequence stops 3 residues before the CDR3 end, and the germline J gene provides the missing end. The germline gives CDR1 SNHLY, CDR2 FYNNEI. The CDR3 is 13 amino acids.

As regards this clone: The read ends 3 residues early relative to the CDR3; the germline J gene fills the gap. The chain recombines TRBV5-4 with TRBJ1-4; 8 positions agree with TRBD1. The CDR3 runs to 15 residues. Germline V gene sequence: CDR1 SGHNT, CDR2 YYREEE (reference sequence). Incomplete CDR3 DNA: TGTGCCAGCAGCTCGACAGGGGTGGTTAATTCACCA. As protein: CASSSTGVVNSP. The entire CDR3 is CASSSTGVVNSPLFF.

Points on this clone: The read halts 3 residues ahead of the CDR3 end, with the missing end drawn from the germline J gene. The chain recombines TRBV19 with TRBJ2-4, with a possible D match to TRBD1 (6 bases). From germline, CDR1 is LNHDA and CDR2 SQIVND (reference sequence). The V gene lost 5 bases and the J gene lost 0 bases, with 14 bases spanning the gap. This CDR3 is 16 amino acids long. CDR3 region: CASSPRDTLAKNIQYF. CDR3 DNA, as far as it was read: TGTGCCAGTAGTCCCCGGGACACCTTAGCCAAAAACATT.

Incomplete CDR3 DNA: TGTGCCAGCAGCCCCCAGTTCGGAGTAGGCGGGACTAGCGGGGCTGATACG. Amino acid sequence: CASSPQFGVGGTSGADT. The full CDR3 is CASSPQFGVGGTSGADTQYF. The rearrangement uses TRBV13 and TRBJ2-3; 13 bases map to TRBD2. The read stops 3 residues short of the end of the CDR3; the missing end is completed from the germline J gene. Looked up from germline, CDR1 is PRHDT and CDR2 is FYEKMQ (reference sequence). This CDR3 region has 20 residues. The ends lost 5 bases at V and 6 bases at J; junction bases unmatched: 20.

Note on this clone: The read stops 3 residues short of the end of the CDR3; the missing end is completed from the germline J gene. This chain joins TRBV20-1 and TRBJ1-1, with D tentatively TRBD1 (5 bases). This CDR3 has 15 amino acids. Germline CDR1 is DFQATT and CDR2 is SNEGSKA (reference sequence). V shed 2 bases and J shed 5 bases, with 18 bases lying between them. The sequenced part of the CDR3 DNA is TGCAGTGCTAGATACCAGGGCCAAAACCCGACTGAA. Translating gives CSARYQGQNPTE. The complete CDR3 protein is CSARYQGQNPTEAFF.

To note about this clone: The observed sequence ends 3 residues before the CDR3 terminus, with the missing tail filled in from the germline J gene. The chain uses TRBV5-1 and TRBJ2-2, with a weak D call TRBD1 (5 bases). V gave up 1 base and J gave up 0 bases, with 10 bases separating them. CDR1 and CDR2 from the germline V gene are SGHRS and YFSETQ. The CDR3 spans 16 residues. CDR3 DNA (partial): TGCGCCAGCAGCTTGATCGGCAGGGCGAACACCGGGGAG. This encodes CASSLIGRANTGE. The complete CDR3 sequence is CASSLIGRANTGELFF.

CDR3 residues: CASSGAGIEKLFF. CDR3 bases read: TGTGCCAGCAGTGGGGCAGGGATCGAAAAG. The chain recombines TRBV6-1 with TRBJ2-2, with D possibly TRBD1 on 5 matching bases. The read falls 3 residues short of the CDR3 end, and the missing part is taken from the germline J gene. Per the germline V gene, CDR1 is MNHNS and CDR2 is SASEGT. CDR3 length: 13 residues.

Comments on this clone: The CDR3 end lies 3 residues beyond the end of the read and is filled in from the germline J gene. This chain connects TRBV20-1 to TRBJ1-5; a weak D match, TRBD1 (5 bases). The CDR3 runs 13 residues. The V gene's germline CDR1 is DFQATT and CDR2 SNEGSKA (reference sequence). V dropped 3 bases and J dropped 6 bases, with 12 bases sitting between them. The part of the CDR3 DNA that was read is TGCAGTGCTAGTTGGGGGGTCTTTCAGCCC. Translation gives CSASWGVFQP. The full CDR3 protein is CSASWGVFQPQHF.

Points on this clone: The read ends 3 residues early relative to the CDR3; the germline J gene fills the gap. The chain has TRBV6-4 and TRBJ2-2; 10 bases map to TRBD1. The length of the CDR3 is 15 residues. Germline V lookup: CDR1 MRHNA, CDR2 SNTAGT. The CDR3 bases that were read are TGTGCCAGCAGTGCCGGCGGACAGGGGGGTGAAAAG. Amino acid sequence: CASSAGGQGGEK. The CDR3, in full, reads CASSAGGQGGEKLFF.

Notes on this clone: The read comes to an end 3 residues before the CDR3 does, leaving the germline J gene to fill in the end. The J gene is TRBJ2-3, the V gene TRBV20-1; 8 bases map to TRBD1. V gave up 5 bases and J gave up 4 bases; unmatched junction bases: 2. The CDR3 loop spans 12 amino acids. The germline gives CDR1 DFQATT, CDR2 SNEGSKA (reference sequence). CDR3: CSAGQGSDTQYF. Incomplete CDR3 DNA: TGCAGTGCTGGACAGGGTTCAGATACG.

The CDR3: CASSDIDRVPYEQYF. The part of the CDR3 DNA that was read is TGTGCCAGCAGCGACATAGACAGGGTTCCCTACGAG. The chain is built from TRBV7-9 and TRBJ2-7; 7 nucleotides agree with TRBD1. The read halts 3 residues ahead of the CDR3 end, with the missing end drawn from the germline J gene. Germline V gene data show CDR1 as SEHNR and CDR2 as FQNEAQ (reference sequence). This CDR3 is 15 amino acids long. The junction had 9 bases not matched to a gene; V was cut back by 5 bases and J by 2 bases.

Concerning this clone: From the germline J gene comes the end of the CDR3, since the read stops 3 residues before it. The J gene is TRBJ1-1, the V gene TRBV18; possibly TRBD1 for D (5 bases). The germline CDR1 and CDR2 sequences are KGHSH and LQKENI. The CDR3 is 13 residues long. This CDR3 is CASSPGQGEKAFF. The sequenced CDR3 bases are TGTGCCAGCTCACCAGGGCAGGGTGAAAAA.

Concerning this clone itself: The DNA ends 3 residues before the CDR3 does, and the rest of the CDR3 is filled in from the germline J gene. The chain has TRBV9 and TRBJ2-5; D possibly corresponds to TRBD1 (8 bases). This CDR3 region has 15 residues. Trimming took 4 bases from V and 4 from J, leaving 17 bases between them. CDR1 SGDLS and CDR2 YYNGEE come from the germline V gene. CDR3 bases read: TGTGCCAGCAGCCAAGAGGACAGGGAGGGAGAGACC. Translated, it gives CASSQEDREGET. In full, the CDR3 reads CASSQEDREGETQYF.

To note about this clone: The read finishes 3 residues shy of the CDR3 end, and the germline J gene is used to complete it. V gene TRBV11-2 combines with J gene TRBJ2-6, with D tentatively TRBD2 (6 bases). Per germline, CDR1 SGHAT and CDR2 FQNNGV. The CDR3 is made up of 15 amino acids. V shed 5 bases and J shed 2 bases, with 10 bases lying between them. CDR3: CASSPTRAGANVLTF. CDR3 DNA (partial): TGTGCCAGCAGCCCGACTAGAGCTGGGGCCAACGTC.

Note on this clone: Read sequence stops 3 residues before the CDR3 end, and the germline J gene provides the missing end. The sample carries other DNA sequences with the same CDR3. V gene TRBV18 combines with J gene TRBJ2-1; TRBD1 agrees at 10 bases. CDR1 is KGHSH, CDR2 LQKENI, per germline. This CDR3 region has 16 residues. J gave up 5 bases and V 0 bases, and 4 bases lay outside the gene matches. The DNA read from the CDR3 is TGTGCCAGCTCACCACCGCAGGACAGGGGGGACAATGAG. This codes for CASSPPQDRGDNE. The full CDR3 protein is CASSPPQDRGDNEQFF.

Turning to this clone: The CDR3 goes on 3 residues after the read ends, and that part is filled in from the germline J gene. The chain uses TRBV11-2 and TRBJ2-7; maybe TRBD2 (5 bases). The CDR3 is made up of 12 amino acids. Trimming left V 1 base short and J 6 bases short, with 7 bases between. CDR1 is SGHAT and CDR2 is FQNNGV in the germline V gene. The sequenced CDR3 bases are TGTGCCAGCAGCTTAGGTCGGGGCGAG. Translating gives CASSLGRGE. The full-length CDR3 reads as CASSLGRGEQYF.

On this clone itself: Read coverage stops 3 residues before the CDR3 terminus; the germline J gene supplies the remainder. The genes are TRBV11-2 and TRBJ1-2; 8 bases match TRBD1. In germline, CDR1 is SGHAT, CDR2 FQNNGV. The trim removed 5 bases at V and 4 bases at J, leaving 9 bases unmatched. CDR3 length equals 15 residues. CDR3 DNA (partial): TGTGCCAGCAGCCAGCGACAGGGGCTCCTCTATGGC. Its protein is CASSQRQGLLYG. The entire CDR3 is CASSQRQGLLYGYTF. Using reference TRBV11-2 and TRBJ1-2 for the parts outside the CDR3, the full variable domain is EAGVAQSPRYKIIEKRQSVAFWCNPISGHATLYWYQQILGQGPKLLIQFQNNGVVDDSQLPKDRFSAERLKGVDSTLKIQPAKLEDSAVYLCASSQRQGLLYGYTFGSGTRLTVV.

Turning to this clone: The read terminates 3 residues ahead of where the CDR3 ends, so the germline J gene completes it. The chain employs TRBV19 and TRBJ2-3; unclear D gene. This CDR3 has 12 residues. Germline V gene lookup returns CDR1 LNHDA and CDR2 SQIVND (reference sequence). The CDR3 DNA, read in part, is TGTGCCAGTAGCCTCGTAGGGCAGCCG. Amino acids: CASSLVGQP. The CDR3 in full is CASSLVGQPQYF.

Of note for this clone: Read data end 3 residues before the CDR3 end; the end is taken from the germline J gene. The genes are TRBV20-1 and TRBJ1-1, with unresolved D. Per germline, CDR1 DFQATT and CDR2 SNEGSKA (reference sequence). The CDR3 is 13 residues long. The V end lost 1 base, the J end lost 2 bases, and 8 bases lay between the germline ends. CDR3 DNA (partial): TGCAGTGCTAGAGCGCAGTTTAACACTGAA. This gives the protein CSARAQFNTE. The whole CDR3 is CSARAQFNTEAFF.

In the case of this clone: The CDR3 end lies 3 residues beyond the end of the read and is filled in from the germline J gene. The chain recombines TRBV7-2 with TRBJ2-1; D possibly corresponds to TRBD1 (5 bases). Germline loops: CDR1 SGHTA, CDR2 FQGNSA. The CDR3 is made up of 13 amino acids. Trimming shortened V by 2 bases and J by 4 bases, and 6 bases separated the two germline ends. The CDR3 bases that were read are TGTGCCAGCAGCTTACAGGGTTACAATGAG. Translation: CASSLQGYNE. The entire CDR3 protein is CASSLQGYNEQFF.

Regarding this clone: The read finishes 3 residues shy of the CDR3 end, and the germline J gene is used to complete it. The V call is TRBV19, the J call TRBJ2-3, with a possible D match to TRBD1 (5 bases). This CDR3 has 14 residues. The germline gives CDR1 LNHDA, CDR2 SQIVND (reference sequence). The CDR3 loop is CASTQRGLNQPQYF. The DNA read from the CDR3 is TGTGCCAGTACCCAAAGGGGCTTAAATCAGCCG.